This record concerns one T cell receptor beta chain sequence. This clonotype was counted only a few times. Its antigen is not yet known. Per-nucleotide qualities are absent, and no much larger clonotype sits a single base away. Sequencing was performed on an Illumina NovaSeq 6000. TCR cDNA was made using 5'RACE template switching, a step that added a universal primer site and unique molecular identifiers. Priming for cDNA synthesis came from both the TCR alpha and TCR beta constant segments. Library amplification used two PCR steps, and the second PCR step added sample barcodes and sequencing adapters. Sequencing of the libraries was done on either Illumina HiSeq 2500 (2x100 bp) or NovaSeq (2x150 bp). Under the source paper's analysis protocol: Reads were demultiplexed and collapsed into UMI consensus sequences with MIGEC, and V(D)J alignment was performed with MiXCR. Clonotypes responding to the vaccine were identified with edgeR on replicate PBMC samples, with the criteria of FDR below 0.01 and a log2 fold change above 5 up to day 15. Each bulk clonotype received a CD4 or CD8 identity based on whether the sequenced CD4 or CD8 repertoire contained that clonotype at higher abundance. TCRdb trimmed public reads at Q25 via fastp, called clones via MiXCR and kept in-frame beta chains. Each entry merges the rows of one CDR3 protein and shows their most common DNA and genes. These V and J calls are TCRdb output, not the study's own analysis. For this sample there are around 320,000 distinct CDR3 sequences; roughly 8.7% appear just once. The top ten constitute around 3.1% of the sample.

The sample originates from a study of T cells after yellow fever vaccination (dated by TCRdb to the late 2010s). A note on the overall study: The SMART-Seq v4 Ultra Low Input RNA kit was used to prepare libraries from fractions with low cell numbers. To track T-cell clones before and after primary and booster YFV17D yellow fever vaccination, bulk TCR alpha and beta repertoires were sequenced longitudinally. Two healthy male donors, one aged 18 to 29 and one aged 30 to 39 years, made up the cohort. Blood samples were taken at several timepoints before and after primary and secondary immunization, and bulk PBMC replicates and cell subsets were isolated. Here is what the overall study found, with its caveats: The secondary T-cell response was found to be weaker but faster than the primary response, with a peak reached on day 5 rather than on day 15. Most clones expanded after primary vaccination were re-detected after the booster (around 96% of CD4 and roughly 87% of CD8), suggesting broad memory maintenance. A small share of clonotypes was detected in both CD4 and CD8 compartments, with the overlap likely arising from convergent recombination. The study included only a couple of donors, which limits how far the findings can be generalized. Computational filtering was needed because FACS-sorted repertoires could contain abundant contaminating clonotypes from the bulk population.

Including cysteine and phenylalanine, the CDR3 has 15 amino acids. Just CDR3 DNA is preserved here, 45 bases in frame from base 1. V is cut by 5 bases and J by 3 bases, and the space between the germline ends is 14 bases. In the germline V gene (reference sequence), CDR1 corresponds to MNHNY and CDR2 to SVGAGI. What the treatment or condition label conveys for this sample: live attenuated yellow fever vaccine strain. PBMCs were isolated from peripheral blood using a standard Ficoll-Paque protocol. Dynabeads CD4 and CD8 positive selection kits were used to isolate CD4 and CD8 T-cell fractions. RNA was extracted with TriZol from bulk PBMCs, CD4 and CD8 fractions, and dextramer-positive and dextramer-negative fractions.

The sequencing used CD4+ T cells sorted from PBMCs, collected 5 days after the yellow fever booster vaccination. The TCR comes from a man aged 18 to 29 who received the YFV17D yellow fever vaccine. The rearrangement combines TRBV6-6 with TRBJ1-5, and TRBD1 may be the D gene, going by 6 matching bases. CDR3 reads: CASSRQADDNQPQHF. The nucleotide sequence is given as TGTGCCAGCAGTCGACAGGCTGATGACAATCAGCCCCAGCATTTT.